Shown below are 6 T cell receptor beta chains from a single sample sequenced in a study of blood T cell repertoires in COVID-19. Produced via immunoSEQ multiplex PCR; TCRdb's table is partial and in-frame only. The table shows around 390,000 clones, with around nine tenths occurring only once. Specimen: PBMCs or T cells enriched from blood (not recorded which). The origin of the receptors is a woman in her forties or fifties who had recovered from COVID-19.

The CDR3 DNA follows: TGTGCCAGCAGCGGTTCGGACAGGGTCTACAATGAGCAGTTCTTC. The encoded protein is CASSGSDRVYNEQFF. J is TRBJ2-1 and V is TRBV9; 8 bases agree with TRBD1. Trimming removed 3 bases from V and 3 bases from J; junction bases left unmatched: 5. CDR1 and CDR2 (germline): SGDLS, YYNGEE. CDR3 length: 15 residues.

The J gene is TRBJ2-2, the V gene TRBV19, with TRBD2 matching over 7 bases. This CDR3 has 19 amino acids. Trimming took 7 bases from V and 0 from J; bases not matched to a gene: 17. Germline-derived CDR1 and CDR2 are LNHDA and SQIVND (reference sequence). CDR3 sequence: CASNWGGTLGTANTGELFF. DNA of the CDR3: TGTGCCAGTAATTGGGGGGGGACTTTAGGAACCGCGAACACCGGGGAGCTGTTTTTT. Full variable domain (rest looked up from reference TRBV19 and TRBJ2-2): DGGITQSPKYLFRKEGQNVTLSCEQNLNHDAMYWYRQDPGQGLRLIYYSQIVNDFQKGDIAEGYSVSREKKESFPLTVTSAQKNPTAFYLCASNWGGTLGTANTGELFFGEGSRLTVL.

This clone was seen only once. This rearrangement joins TRBV4-1 to TRBJ2-2; TRBD1 is a possible D gene (6 bases). V shed 0 bases and J shed 5 bases, with 13 bases lying between them. The CDR3 runs to 16 residues. CDR1 is MGHRA, CDR2 YSYEKL, per germline. The chain's CDR3 is CASSQEKQGRTGELFF. DNA of the CDR3: TGCGCCAGCAGCCAAGAGAAACAGGGTAGAACCGGGGAGCTGTTTTTT.

There are a few counts of this clone. The chain joins TRBV7-9 to TRBJ2-7; weak D call: TRBD1 (6 bases). V was cut by 4 bases and J by 6 bases, with 16 bases left in between. CDR1 and CDR2 (germline): SEHNR, FQNEAQ (reference sequence). The length of the CDR3 is 14 residues. CDR3 loop: CASSSRGQIGEQYF. CDR3 sequence (DNA): TGTGCCAGCAGCTCCCGAGGACAGATCGGCGAGCAGTACTTC.

This chain joins TRBV4-1 and TRBJ1-2, with D maybe TRBD1 (5 bases). V dropped 1 base and J dropped 7 bases, with 16 bases sitting between them. Germline CDR1 is MGHRA and CDR2 is YSYEKL. This CDR3 is built from 15 residues. The CDR3 is CASSQVGQGLGGYTF. CDR3 in DNA: TGCGCCAGCAGCCAAGTTGGGCAGGGCTTGGGTGGCTACACCTTC.

The chain joins TRBV27 to TRBJ1-5, with D possibly TRBD1 on 6 matching bases. The CDR3 loop spans 15 amino acids. CDR1 and CDR2 (germline): MNHEY, SMNVEV (reference sequence). The V gene lost 5 bases and the J gene lost 7 bases, with 18 bases spanning the gap. This CDR3 is CASSPRGHSGQPQHF. CDR3 coding DNA: TGTGCCAGCAGTCCCAGGGGACACTCGGGGCAGCCCCAGCATTTT.